The present entry profiles one TCR beta chain with its context. Through a sample-barcoded 5' primer and a J-beta primer mix, a second PCR was run for roughly 6 to 11 cycles. TCRdb re-called the 5' RACE reads through MiXCR, storing one row per CDR3 protein. This sample carries almost 1 million distinct CDR3 sequences, 51% of them seen once, and the ten largest clones take 20% to 25%. PBMCs numbering at least 6.5 million were isolated per sample. The total RNA that was extracted per sample amounted to at least 5.5 micrograms. The data stem from a study of blood T cells in healthy people across ages. Sequencing was performed on blood. This receptor was obtained from a woman aged 60-70 years in good health.

In DNA form, the CDR3 reads TGTGCCAGCAGCTCTCTCGGCTATGCCTACGAGCAGTACTTC. This encodes CASSSLGYAYEQYF. This chain joins TRBV11-1 and TRBJ2-4; unclear D gene. TRBJ2-7 explains the end of the DNA better; the J call may be wrong. Germline CDR1 SGHAT, CDR2 FQDESV (reference sequence). CDR3 length: 14 amino acids.